These T cell receptor beta chains were read from a single sample in a study of Ad26.COV2.S vaccination and SARS-CoV-2 variants. The repertoire was sequenced with immunoSEQ multiplex PCR; TCRdb's copy has only in-frame clones and lacks some. The table lists roughly 92,000 clones, more than 70% of them singletons, with roughly 15% in the top ten. The starting material was peripheral blood, obtained after recovery from COVID-19. The receptors were sampled from a human donor who had recovered from COVID-19. Each CDR3 is given with its conserved first and last residue. A D gene is named only where the DNA matches it firmly. Clone size is given for some rows only: seen once, a few or many times, or a class if the clone is expanded.

j_call	d_call	clone_size	v_call	cdr3_aa	cdr3_nt
TRBJ2-5	-	-	TRBV7-3	CASSDLGGLETQYF	TGTGCCAGCAGCGACCTTGGCGGTCTGGAGACCCAGTACTTC
TRBJ2-7	-	-	TRBV6-4	CASSRYEQYF	TGTGCCAGCAGTAGATACGAGCAGTACTTC
TRBJ2-4	-	-	TRBV2	CASSVGGSKNIQYF	TGTGCCAGCAGTGTAGGGGGGTCCAAAAACATTCAGTACTTC
TRBJ2-7	TRBD1	-	TRBV28	CASSLPGTGSHEQYF	TGTGCCAGCAGTTTACCGGGGACAGGGTCCCACGAGCAGTACTTC
TRBJ2-3	-	-	TRBV9	CASSVRGASLSDTQYF	TGTGCCAGCAGCGTAAGGGGGGCCAGTTTGTCAGATACGCAGTATTTT
TRBJ2-1	TRBD2	-	TRBV24-1	CATSVPGLAGGGLNEQFF	TGTGCCACCAGTGTCCCCGGGCTAGCGGGAGGAGGGCTGAATGAGCAGTTCTTC
TRBJ2-1	-	-	TRBV9	CASSVASENNEQFF	TGTGCCAGCAGCGTAGCATCCGAGAACAATGAGCAGTTCTTC
TRBJ2-1	-	-	TRBV2	CATPEGRVVEQFF	TGTGCCACGCCCGAGGGGCGGGTCGTTGAGCAGTTCTTC
TRBJ2-7	-	-	TRBV6-5	CASSYFPGFLYEQYF	TGTGCCAGCAGTTACTTCCCCGGGTTCCTCTACGAGCAGTACTTC
TRBJ2-1	TRBD1	-	TRBV5-1	CASWDRAYNEQFF	TGCGCCAGTTGGGACAGGGCATACAATGAGCAGTTCTTC
TRBJ2-7	TRBD2	-	TRBV29-1	CSVGGTSGRVYEQYF	TGCAGCGTAGGAGGGACTAGCGGGAGGGTTTACGAGCAGTACTTC
TRBJ1-1	-	-	TRBV19	CASSIIGFNTEAFF	TGTGCCAGTAGTATTATTGGGTTCAACACTGAAGCTTTCTTT
TRBJ2-1	TRBD2	-	TRBV6-2/TRBV6-3	CASSWEGPEQFF	TGTGCCAGCAGTTGGGAGGGCCCTGAGCAGTTCTTC
TRBJ2-1	TRBD2	-	TRBV10-3	CAISESGGSSYNEQFF	TGTGCCATCAGTGAGTCAGGCGGGAGCTCCTACAATGAGCAGTTCTTC
TRBJ1-1	-	-	TRBV12-3/TRBV12-4	CASSTTANTEAFF	TGTGCCAGCAGCACGACAGCGAACACTGAAGCTTTCTTT
TRBJ2-6	TRBD1	-	TRBV5-1	CASSLKGTGGSYSGANVLTF	TGCGCCAGCAGCTTAAAGGGGACAGGGGGTTCCTACTCTGGGGCCAACGTCCTGACTTTC
TRBJ2-2	-	-	TRBV7-8	CASSLGHNTGELFF	TGTGCCAGCAGCTTAGGGCATAACACCGGGGAGCTGTTTTTT
TRBJ1-2	-	-	TRBV7-8	CASSLVGWGDYGYTF	TGTGCCAGCAGCTTAGTCGGGTGGGGGGACTATGGCTACACCTTC
TRBJ2-1	-	-	TRBV7-2	CASSPTGGDEQFF	TGTGCCAGCAGCCCTACAGGGGGGGATGAGCAGTTCTTC
TRBJ1-5	-	-	TRBV3-1/TRBV3-2	CASSPDSNQPQHF	TGTGCCAGCAGCCCGGATAGCAATCAGCCCCAGCATTTT
TRBJ2-5	TRBD1	-	TRBV6-1	CASSESIRQGDGTQYF	TGTGCCAGCAGTGAGTCGATTAGACAGGGGGATGGGACCCAGTACTTC
TRBJ2-5	-	-	TRBV28	CASSPQLTFSETQYF	TGTGCCAGCAGTCCGCAATTGACGTTTTCAGAGACCCAGTACTTC
TRBJ2-2	-	-	TRBV24-1	CATSPDSATGELFF	TGTGCCACAAGCCCAGACAGCGCCACCGGGGAGCTGTTTTTT
TRBJ2-3	TRBD1	-	TRBV2	CASTGDRGYTDTQYF	TGTGCCAGCACCGGGGACAGGGGGTACACAGATACGCAGTATTTT
TRBJ2-3	TRBD2	-	TRBV28	CASSVDERGSDTQYF	TGTGCCAGCAGTGTCGATGAGCGGGGCTCAGATACGCAGTATTTT
TRBJ1-1	-	-	TRBV18	CASSPAVMGNTEAFF	TGTGCCAGCTCACCTGCAGTCATGGGGAACACTGAAGCTTTCTTT
TRBJ1-2	-	-	TRBV7-2	CASSLDLGRGGYTF	TGTGCCAGCAGCTTAGATCTGGGACGAGGTGGCTACACCTTC
TRBJ1-2	-	-	TRBV29-1	CSVEWEGALFYGYTF	TGCAGCGTTGAGTGGGAGGGAGCCCTTTTCTATGGCTACACCTTC
TRBJ2-7	TRBD2	once	TRBV6-1	CASSDETSEPPPRGYEQYF	TGTGCCAGCAGTGATGAGACTAGCGAGCCGCCTCCCCGAGGATACGAGCAGTACTTC
TRBJ2-1	TRBD2	once	TRBV15	CATSRDGRPDEQFF	TGTGCCACCAGCAGAGACGGGAGGCCCGATGAGCAGTTCTTC
TRBJ2-5	-	-	TRBV27	CASREGEETQYF	TGTGCCAGCAGGGAGGGAGAAGAGACCCAGTACTTC
TRBJ1-2	-	-	TRBV5-4	CASSRGPGDGYTF	TGTGCCAGCAGCCGGGGACCTGGGGATGGCTACACCTTC
TRBJ1-2	-	-	TRBV10-3	CAISEFDRSNNYGYTF	TGTGCCATCAGTGAATTCGACAGGTCGAATAACTATGGCTACACCTTC
TRBJ2-5	-	-	TRBV25-1	CASSERRLNEKGETQYF	TGTGCCAGCAGTGAAAGACGACTTAACGAAAAAGGAGAGACCCAGTACTTC
TRBJ2-1	TRBD2	-	TRBV6-2/TRBV6-3	CASSIAGAGIEQFF	TGTGCCAGCAGTATAGCGGGAGCAGGGATTGAGCAGTTCTTC
TRBJ1-1	-	few	TRBV27	CASSIELGRGAFF	TGTGCCAGCAGTATAGAGCTGGGGCGCGGAGCTTTCTTT
TRBJ2-1	-	once	TRBV6-2/TRBV6-3	CASSYVSGKSSYNEQFF	TGTGCCAGCAGTTATGTAAGCGGCAAAAGCTCCTACAATGAGCAGTTCTTC
TRBJ2-7	TRBD2	-	TRBV5-6	CASSSPGGRSNYEQYF	TGTGCCAGCAGCTCACCAGGCGGGAGGTCGAACTACGAGCAGTACTTC
TRBJ1-1	TRBD1	-	TRBV28	CASSLGGTVEAFF	TGTGCCAGCAGTTTAGGCGGGACAGTTGAAGCTTTCTTT
TRBJ2-1	TRBD2	-	TRBV28	CASSRPPQAGAWQFF	TGTGCCAGCAGTCGCCCCCCCCAAGCGGGAGCATGGCAGTTCTTC
TRBJ2-7	-	-	TRBV28	CASSFRGRSYSYEQYF	TGTGCCAGCAGTTTTCGCGGCAGGAGCTACTCCTACGAGCAGTACTTC
TRBJ2-7	TRBD2	-	TRBV7-2	CASSLAPTGTTYEQYF	TGTGCCAGCAGCTTAGCCCCAACCGGGACTACCTACGAGCAGTACTTC
TRBJ2-2	TRBD2	many	TRBV9	CASSVLAGGTGELFF	TGTGCCAGCAGCGTTCTAGCGGGAGGGACCGGGGAGCTGTTTTTT
TRBJ2-1	TRBD2	once	TRBV19	CASSLLPGTSGRYEQFF	TGTGCCAGTAGCCTTCTCCCCGGGACTAGCGGGAGGTATGAGCAGTTCTTC
TRBJ2-7	-	-	TRBV3-1/TRBV3-2	CASSQGAGPYEQYF	TGTGCCAGCAGCCAAGGTGCAGGGCCCTACGAGCAGTACTTC
TRBJ1-3	-	once	TRBV12-3/TRBV12-4	CASSRIPTIYF	TGTGCCAGCAGCCGAATTCCCACCATATATTTT
TRBJ2-7	-	-	TRBV4-1	CASSQSGGTLRSEQYF	TGCGCCAGCAGCCAGTCTGGGGGGACATTAAGGAGCGAGCAGTACTTC
TRBJ1-3	-	-	TRBV18	CASSAGGGSSGNTIYF	TGTGCCAGCTCCGCGGGCGGCGGCAGCTCTGGAAACACCATATATTTT
TRBJ2-7	TRBD1	-	TRBV14	CASSPRGGQGAYEQYF	TGTGCCAGCAGCCCGAGGGGGGGACAGGGGGCCTACGAGCAGTACTTC
TRBJ2-5	TRBD1	-	TRBV5-5	CASSLDTGRGPETQYF	TGTGCCAGCAGCTTGGATACGGGCAGGGGGCCAGAGACCCAGTACTTC
TRBJ2-1	-	-	TRBV6-5	CASSYNRGQGNEQFF	TGTGCCAGCAGTTACAATCGGGGGCAAGGGAATGAGCAGTTCTTC
TRBJ2-3	TRBD1	-	TRBV2	CASSPGQGRSDTQYF	TGTGCCAGCAGTCCGGGACAGGGTCGATCAGATACGCAGTATTTT
TRBJ1-5	-	few	TRBV11-2	CASSLAFRDHSNQPQHF	TGTGCCAGCAGCTTAGCTTTCAGAGATCATAGCAATCAGCCCCAGCATTTT